This T cell receptor beta chain was sequenced for a study of blood T cell repertoires in COVID-19. Only one count was recorded for this clone. Profiled with immunoSEQ multiplex PCR; TCRdb holds only in-frame clones, not every one. The top ten clones hold about 25% of a sample with under 60,000 clones, about 83% of them seen once. Deletions cut 1 base from V and 4 bases from J, with 8 bases between. In germline, CDR1 is SNHLY, CDR2 FYNNEI. The CDR3 is made up of 14 amino acids. The rearrangement joins TRBV2 to TRBJ1-5; D gene unclear. What was sequenced was peripheral blood. The receptor's source is a human donor in a cohort sampled during active COVID-19. The CDR3 here is CASSEVVQNQPQHF. CDR3 DNA sequence: TGTGCCAGCAGTGAAGTGGTACAGAATCAGCCCCAGCATTTT.